This T cell receptor (beta chain) was found in a study of neurological immune-mediated disorders. The CDR3 totals 11 residues. Trimming stripped 7 bases from V and 1 base from J, with 7 bases between. CDR1 and CDR2 from the germline V gene are DFQATT and SNEGSKA (reference sequence). This clonotype was detected only a few times. TCRdb independently ran MiXCR on the 5' RACE reads; one entry per CDR3 protein. The sample shows about 52,000 distinct CDR3 sequences, 3.8% of them seen only once. V and J are TRBV20-1 and TRBJ2-5, with D maybe TRBD1 (5 bases). The origin of this receptor is a man in his 60s with multiple sclerosis. What was sequenced was PBMCs. The CDR3 here is CSGDSQETQYF. CDR3 coding DNA: TGCAGTGGAGACAGCCAAGAGACCCAGTACTTC.